This TCR beta chain was sequenced during a study of T cells in localized non-small cell lung cancer. Points from the study as a whole: Uninvolved adjacent lung had more T cell clonality than any other tissue, topping tumor. Adjacent lung held a median around 60 of the top 100 tumor clones.

V lost 4 bases and J lost 2; bases outside the gene matches: 11. The CDR3 is 18 amino acids. CDR1 and CDR2 (germline): MNHNS, SASEGT. Profiling relied on immunoSEQ multiplex PCR, and the TCRdb table lists in-frame clones only, not all of them. The table lists around 25,000 clones, 90% to 95% of them singletons. As to this clone: Its cognate antigen is unknown.

The sequencing here drew on peripheral blood, taken before any cancer treatment. The J gene is TRBJ1-4, the V gene TRBV6-1; 9 bases align to TRBD1. The TCR originated in a woman aged 35 to 70 with stage I lung adenocarcinoma. Written as DNA, the CDR3 is TGTGCCAGCAGTGGAAAGTCCGGGACAGGGTCTACTAATGAAAAACTGTTTTTT. It encodes CASSGKSGTGSTNEKLFF.